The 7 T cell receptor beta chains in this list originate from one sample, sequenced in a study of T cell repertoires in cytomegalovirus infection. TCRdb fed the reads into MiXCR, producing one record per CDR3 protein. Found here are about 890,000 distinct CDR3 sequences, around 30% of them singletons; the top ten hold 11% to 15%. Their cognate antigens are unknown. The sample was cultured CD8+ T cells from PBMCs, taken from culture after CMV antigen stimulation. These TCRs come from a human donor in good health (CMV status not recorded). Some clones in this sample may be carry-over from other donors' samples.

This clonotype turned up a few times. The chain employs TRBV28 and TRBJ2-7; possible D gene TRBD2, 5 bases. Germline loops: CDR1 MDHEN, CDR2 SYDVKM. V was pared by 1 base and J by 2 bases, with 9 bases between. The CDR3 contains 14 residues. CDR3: CASSLYRGTYEQYV. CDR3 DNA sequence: TGTGCCAGCAGTTTATATCGGGGAACCTACGAGCAGTACGTC.

The CDR3, as DNA: TGCAGCGTTGACTGGGGGCCTGAAGCTTTCTTT. It codes for CSVDWGPEAFF. The V call is TRBV29-1, the J call TRBJ1-1; D possibly corresponds to TRBD1 (6 bases). The germline V and J ends were trimmed by 3 bases and 6 bases, with 8 bases remaining between them. The CDR3 is 11 residues long. Per germline, CDR1 SQVTM and CDR2 ANQGSEA.

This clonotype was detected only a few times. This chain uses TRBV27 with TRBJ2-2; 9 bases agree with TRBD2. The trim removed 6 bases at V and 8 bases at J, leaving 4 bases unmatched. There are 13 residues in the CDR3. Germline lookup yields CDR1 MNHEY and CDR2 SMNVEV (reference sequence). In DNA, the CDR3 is TGTGCCAGCAGAATAGCGGGGGTAGGGGAGCTGTTTTTT. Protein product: CASRIAGVGELFF.

The CDR3 region has the DNA TGTGCCAGTAGTTCGGGGACGGGTCCGGCCAACGTCCTGACTTTC. Translation: CASSSGTGPANVLTF. The chain uses TRBV19 and TRBJ2-6, with D perhaps given as TRBD1 or TRBD2 (5 bases each). Looked up from germline, CDR1 is LNHDA and CDR2 is SQIVND (reference sequence). This CDR3 spans 15 amino acids. The V and J ends lost 5 bases and 6 bases respectively, with 14 bases between them.

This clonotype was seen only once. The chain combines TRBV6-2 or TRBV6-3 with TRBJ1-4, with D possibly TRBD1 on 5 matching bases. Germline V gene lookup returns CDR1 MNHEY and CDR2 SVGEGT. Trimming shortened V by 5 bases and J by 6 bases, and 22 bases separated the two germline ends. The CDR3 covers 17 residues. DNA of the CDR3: TGTGCCAGCAGTCGCGGCCCGCACAGGTTCGGGTATGAAAAACTGTTTTTT. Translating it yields CASSRGPHRFGYEKLFF.

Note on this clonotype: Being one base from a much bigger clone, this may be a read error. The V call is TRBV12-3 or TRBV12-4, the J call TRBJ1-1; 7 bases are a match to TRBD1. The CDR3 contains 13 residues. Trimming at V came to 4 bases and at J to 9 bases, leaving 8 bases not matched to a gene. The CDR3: CASSSRGKAKAFF. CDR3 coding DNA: TGTGCCAGCAGTTCCAGGGGGAAAGCTAAAGCTTTCTTT.

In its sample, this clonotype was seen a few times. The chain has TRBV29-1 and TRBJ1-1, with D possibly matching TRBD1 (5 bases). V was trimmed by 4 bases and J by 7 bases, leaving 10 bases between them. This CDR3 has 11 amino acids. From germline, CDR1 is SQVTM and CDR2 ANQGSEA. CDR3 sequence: CSVVGGSEAFF. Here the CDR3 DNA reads TGCAGCGTTGTGGGGGGAAGTGAAGCTTTCTTT. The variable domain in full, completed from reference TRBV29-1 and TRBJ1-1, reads SAVISQKPSRDICQRGTSLTIQCQVDSQVTMMFWYRQQPGQSLTLIATANQGSEATYESGFVIDKFPISRPNLTFSTLTVSNMSPEDSSIYLCSVVGGSEAFFGQGTRLTVV.